This T cell receptor beta chain was found in a study of blood T cell repertoires in COVID-19. Measured with immunoSEQ multiplex PCR; TCRdb has only the in-frame clones, and not every one. The repertoire holds 400,000 to 550,000 clones, with 70% to 90% as singletons. Details on this clone: One junction end does not reproduce the germline sequence, and a read error may be involved.

This sequence was found in a woman younger than 35 with acute COVID-19. The sample was PBMCs or T cells enriched from blood (not recorded which).

In DNA form, the CDR3 reads TGCGCCAGCAGCCAAGAAAAGGACTACCGGATCTTC. It translates to CASSQEKDYRIF. The rearrangement links TRBV4-1 to TRBJ2-1, with D possibly being TRBD2 (6 bases). Germline CDR1 MGHRA, CDR2 YSYEKL. The CDR3 has 12 residues.